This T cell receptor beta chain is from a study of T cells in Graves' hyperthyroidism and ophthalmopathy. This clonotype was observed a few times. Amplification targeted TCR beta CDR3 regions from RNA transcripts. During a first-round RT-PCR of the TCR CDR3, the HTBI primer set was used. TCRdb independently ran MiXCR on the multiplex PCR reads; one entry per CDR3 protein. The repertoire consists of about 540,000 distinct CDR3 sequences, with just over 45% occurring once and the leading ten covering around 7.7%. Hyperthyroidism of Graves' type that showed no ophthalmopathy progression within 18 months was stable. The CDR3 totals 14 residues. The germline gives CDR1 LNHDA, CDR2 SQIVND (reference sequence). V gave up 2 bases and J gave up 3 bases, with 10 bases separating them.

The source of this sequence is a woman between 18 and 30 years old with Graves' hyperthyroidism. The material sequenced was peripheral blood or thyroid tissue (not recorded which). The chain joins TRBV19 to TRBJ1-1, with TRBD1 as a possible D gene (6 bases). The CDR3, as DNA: TGTGCCAGTAGTATAACAGGGAGGGACACTGAAGCTTTCTTT. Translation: CASSITGRDTEAFF.